This T cell receptor beta chain was captured by sequencing in a study of identifying expanded T cells in peripheral blood. Germline trimming cut 6 bases from V and 5 bases from J; bases unmatched to any gene: 4. The CDR3 has 13 residues. Per germline, CDR1 MDHEN and CDR2 SYDVKM. Libraries were prepared by immunoSEQ multiplex PCR; TCRdb keeps only in-frame clonotypes and omits some of them. The sample yields tens of thousands of clones, roughly 84% seen once. Only a few counts were recorded for this clone. Its antigen is unidentified. Study results and caveats: Clone count variance between approximately 2-week samples rose with total template count. Differentially abundant clones: 0.95 to 1.5 between replicates, about 16 at around 14 days, roughly 18 at four.

Healthy donors had no documented immune events, such as infections, while sampled. This clonotype was obtained from a person between 18 and 70 years old in good health. V usage is TRBV28 and J usage is TRBJ1-5; 7 bases are a match to TRBD1. Sequenced material: blood. CDR3 in amino acids: CASRSGGDQPQHF. In nucleotides, the CDR3 is TGTGCCAGCAGATCAGGGGGAGATCAGCCCCAGCATTTT.